This TCR beta chain appears in the sequencing data of a study of blood T cell repertoires in COVID-19. Study-level background: Sites in the United States, Italy and Spain provided acute and convalescent COVID-19 samples. Nucleic acid was either cDNA or gDNA, and it came from T cells, B-cell-depleted T cells, or PBMCs.

Ages ranged from roughly 18 to 100 years, with residence in under 25 US areas. Participants had their cohort set by participant-reported clinical history. Profiling relied on immunoSEQ multiplex PCR, and the TCRdb table lists in-frame clones only, not all of them. There are fewer than 250,000 clones in the sample; about 87% occur only once, and roughly 2.6% lies in the top ten. V lost 5 bases to trimming and J lost 4 bases; unmatched junction nucleotides: 6. The CDR3 is made up of 14 amino acids. Germline values: CDR1 SGHNT, CDR2 YYREEE (reference sequence). The J gene is TRBJ1-2, the V gene TRBV5-4; 9 bases fit TRBD1. The sequencing sample was made of PBMCs or T cells enriched from blood (not recorded which). This TCR was sampled from a woman aged 25 to 45 with acute COVID-19. CDR3 sequence reads: CASRAGTGIYGYTF. CDR3 DNA: TGTGCCAGCAGGGCCGGGACAGGGATCTATGGCTACACCTTC.